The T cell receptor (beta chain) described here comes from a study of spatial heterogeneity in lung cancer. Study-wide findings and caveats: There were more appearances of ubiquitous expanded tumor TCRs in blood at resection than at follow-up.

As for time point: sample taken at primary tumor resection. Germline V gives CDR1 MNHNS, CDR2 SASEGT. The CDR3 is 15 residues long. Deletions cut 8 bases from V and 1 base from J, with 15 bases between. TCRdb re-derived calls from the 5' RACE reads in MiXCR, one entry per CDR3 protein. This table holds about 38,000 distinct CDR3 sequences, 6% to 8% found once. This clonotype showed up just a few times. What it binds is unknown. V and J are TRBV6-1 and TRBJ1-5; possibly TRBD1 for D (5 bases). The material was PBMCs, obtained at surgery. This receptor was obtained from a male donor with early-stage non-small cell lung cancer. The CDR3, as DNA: TGTGCCAGCTTCTGGGGGTGGGGCAGCAATCAGCCCCAGCATTTT. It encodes CASFWGWGSNQPQHF.